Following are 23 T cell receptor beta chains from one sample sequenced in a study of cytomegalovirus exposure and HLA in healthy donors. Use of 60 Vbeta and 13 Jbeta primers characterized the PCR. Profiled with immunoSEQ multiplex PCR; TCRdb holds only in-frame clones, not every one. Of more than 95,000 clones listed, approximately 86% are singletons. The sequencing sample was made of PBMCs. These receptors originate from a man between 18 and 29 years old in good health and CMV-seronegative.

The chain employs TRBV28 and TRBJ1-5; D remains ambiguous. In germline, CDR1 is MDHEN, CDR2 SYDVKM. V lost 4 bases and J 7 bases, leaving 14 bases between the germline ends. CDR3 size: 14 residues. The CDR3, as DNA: TGTGCCAGCAGTTCACCCGGGGTAGGACAGCCCCAGCATTTT. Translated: CASSSPGVGQPQHF.

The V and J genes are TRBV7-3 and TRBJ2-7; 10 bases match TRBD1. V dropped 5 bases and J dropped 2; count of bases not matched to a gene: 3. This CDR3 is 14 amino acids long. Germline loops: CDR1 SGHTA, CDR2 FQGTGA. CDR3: CASSQTGGPYEQYF. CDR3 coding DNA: TGTGCCAGCAGCCAGACAGGGGGCCCCTACGAGCAGTACTTC.

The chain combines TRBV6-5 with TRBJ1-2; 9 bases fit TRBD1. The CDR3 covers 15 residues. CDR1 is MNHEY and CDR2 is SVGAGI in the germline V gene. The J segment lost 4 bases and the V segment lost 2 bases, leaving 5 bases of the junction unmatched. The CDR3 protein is CASSYTGGLSYGYTF. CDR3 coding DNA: TGTGCCAGCAGTTACACAGGGGGCTTAAGCTATGGCTACACCTTC.

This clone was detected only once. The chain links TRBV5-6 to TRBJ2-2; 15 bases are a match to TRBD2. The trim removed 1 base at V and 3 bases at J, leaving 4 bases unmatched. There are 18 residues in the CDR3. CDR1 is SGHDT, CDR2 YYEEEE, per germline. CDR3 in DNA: TGTGCCAGCAGCTTGTCGTGGACTAGCGGGAGGGACACCGGGGAGCTGTTTTTT. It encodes CASSLSWTSGRDTGELFF.

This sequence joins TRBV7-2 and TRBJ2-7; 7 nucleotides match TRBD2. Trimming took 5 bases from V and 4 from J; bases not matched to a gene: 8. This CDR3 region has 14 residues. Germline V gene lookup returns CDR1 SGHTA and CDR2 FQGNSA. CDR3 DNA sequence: TGTGCCAGCAGCCCGCCAGAGCGGGGATACGAGCAGTACTTC. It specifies CASSPPERGYEQYF.

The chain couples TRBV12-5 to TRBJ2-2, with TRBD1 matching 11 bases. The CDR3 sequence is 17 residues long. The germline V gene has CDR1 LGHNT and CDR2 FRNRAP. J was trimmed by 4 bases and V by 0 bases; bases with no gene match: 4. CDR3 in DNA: TGTGCTAGTGGTTTGGTACGGACAGGGGGCGGCACCGGGGAGCTGTTTTTT. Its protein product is CASGLVRTGGGTGELFF.

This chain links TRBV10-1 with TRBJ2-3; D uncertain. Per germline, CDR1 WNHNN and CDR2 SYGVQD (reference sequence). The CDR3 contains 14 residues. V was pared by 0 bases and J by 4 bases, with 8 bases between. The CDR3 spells CASSESAPADTQYF. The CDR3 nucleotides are TGCGCCAGCAGTGAGTCGGCCCCTGCAGATACGCAGTATTTT.

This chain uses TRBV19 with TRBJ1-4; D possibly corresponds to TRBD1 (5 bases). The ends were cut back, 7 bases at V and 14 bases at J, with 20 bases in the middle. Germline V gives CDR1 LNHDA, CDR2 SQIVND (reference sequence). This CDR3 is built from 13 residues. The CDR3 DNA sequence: TGTGCCAGTACTCCAACGGGGGAAAATAAGCTGTTTTTT. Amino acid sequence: CASTPTGENKLFF.

The CDR3 DNA reads as TGTGCTAGTGGTTTGTCCCGACAGGGGCTTCAGCCCCAGCATTTT. Translating gives CASGLSRQGLQPQHF. This chain joins TRBV12-5 and TRBJ1-5, with 8 bases lining up with TRBD1. The CDR3 spans 15 residues. In germline, CDR1 is LGHNT, CDR2 FRNRAP. Germline trimming cut 2 bases from V and 6 bases from J; bases unmatched to any gene: 6.

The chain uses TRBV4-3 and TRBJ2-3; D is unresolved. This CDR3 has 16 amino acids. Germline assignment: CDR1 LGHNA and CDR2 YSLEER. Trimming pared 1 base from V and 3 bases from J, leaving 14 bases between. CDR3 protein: CASSQVPGIGTDTQYF. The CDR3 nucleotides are TGCGCCAGCAGCCAAGTCCCAGGAATAGGTACAGATACGCAGTATTTT.

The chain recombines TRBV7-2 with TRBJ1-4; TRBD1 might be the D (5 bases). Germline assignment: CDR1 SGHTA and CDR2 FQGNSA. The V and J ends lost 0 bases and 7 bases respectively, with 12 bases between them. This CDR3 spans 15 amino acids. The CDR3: CASSLARQGGEKLFF. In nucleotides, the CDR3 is TGTGCCAGCAGCTTAGCGCGGCAGGGAGGTGAAAAACTGTTTTTT.

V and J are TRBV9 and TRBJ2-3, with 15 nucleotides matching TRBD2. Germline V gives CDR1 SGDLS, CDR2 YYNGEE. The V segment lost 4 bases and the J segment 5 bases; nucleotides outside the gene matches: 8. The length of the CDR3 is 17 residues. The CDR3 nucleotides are TGTGCCAGCAGCTCGGGACTAGCGGGAGGAAACCGAGATACGCAGTATTTT. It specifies CASSSGLAGGNRDTQYF. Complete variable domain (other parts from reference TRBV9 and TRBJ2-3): DSGVTQTPKHLITATGQRVTLRCSPRSGDLSVYWYQQSLDQGLQFLIQYYNGEERAKGNILERFSAQQFPDLHSELNLSSLELGDSALYFCASSSGLAGGNRDTQYFGPGTRLTVL.

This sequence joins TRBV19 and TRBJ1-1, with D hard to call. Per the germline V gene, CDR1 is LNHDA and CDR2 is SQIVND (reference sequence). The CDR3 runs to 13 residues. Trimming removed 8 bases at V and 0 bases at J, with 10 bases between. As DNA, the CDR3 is TGTGCCAGTTCGTACACCATGAACACTGAAGCTTTCTTT. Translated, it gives CASSYTMNTEAFF.

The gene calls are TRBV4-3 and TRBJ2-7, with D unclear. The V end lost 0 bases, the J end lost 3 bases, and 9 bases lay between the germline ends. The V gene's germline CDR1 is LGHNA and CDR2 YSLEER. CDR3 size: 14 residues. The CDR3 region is CASSQDVLLYEQYF. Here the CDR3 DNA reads TGCGCCAGCAGCCAAGATGTCCTTCTCTACGAGCAGTACTTC.

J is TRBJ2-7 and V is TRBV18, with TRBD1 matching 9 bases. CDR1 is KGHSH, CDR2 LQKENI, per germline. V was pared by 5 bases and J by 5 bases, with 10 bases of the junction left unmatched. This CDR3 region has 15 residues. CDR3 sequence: CASSATGQGPDEQYF. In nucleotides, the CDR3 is TGTGCCAGCTCAGCAACGGGACAGGGTCCCGACGAGCAGTACTTC.

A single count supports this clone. This chain's CDR3 is CASSSDGTGNFQPQHF. In nucleotides, the CDR3 is TGTGCCAGCAGCTCCGATGGGACAGGGAATTTTCAGCCCCAGCATTTT. This rearrangement joins TRBV7-2 to TRBJ1-5; 9 bases agree with TRBD1. J was trimmed by 6 bases and V by 4 bases; bases with no gene match: 10. The CDR3 consists of 16 residues. Germline CDR1 and CDR2: SGHTA and FQGNSA.

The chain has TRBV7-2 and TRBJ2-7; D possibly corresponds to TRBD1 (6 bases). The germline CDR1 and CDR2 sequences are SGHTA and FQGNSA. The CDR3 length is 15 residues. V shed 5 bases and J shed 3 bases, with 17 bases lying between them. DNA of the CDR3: TGTGCCAGCAGCCCTCAAAGGACAGTGGGCTACGAGCAGTACTTC. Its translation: CASSPQRTVGYEQYF.

For the CDR3, the DNA is TGTGCCTGGAGCCCTTCCGGAGTTCAAGGTGAGCAGTTCTTC. Amino acid sequence: CAWSPSGVQGEQFF. This chain connects TRBV30 to TRBJ2-1; no reliable D call. The germline V gene encodes CDR1 GTSNPN and CDR2 SVGIG (reference sequence). The CDR3 covers 14 residues. V shed 3 bases and J shed 9 bases, with 18 bases lying between them.

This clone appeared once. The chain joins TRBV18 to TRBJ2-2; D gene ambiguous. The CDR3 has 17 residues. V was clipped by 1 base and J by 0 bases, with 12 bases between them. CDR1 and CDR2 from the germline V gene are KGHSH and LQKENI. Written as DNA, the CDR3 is TGTGCCAGCTCACCACTTGCTTCGGTTCCGAACACCGGGGAGCTGTTTTTT. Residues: CASSPLASVPNTGELFF.

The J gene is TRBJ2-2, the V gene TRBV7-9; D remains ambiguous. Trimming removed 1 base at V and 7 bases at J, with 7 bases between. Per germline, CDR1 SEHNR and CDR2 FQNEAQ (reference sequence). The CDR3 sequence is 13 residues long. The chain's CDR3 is CASSLDSGGELFF. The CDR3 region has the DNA TGTGCCAGCAGCTTAGACTCCGGCGGGGAGCTGTTTTTT.

CDR3 sequence reads: CASSPGLAGVWELFF. CDR3 DNA: TGCGCCAGCAGCCCGGGACTAGCGGGAGTTTGGGAGCTGTTTTTT. The V call is TRBV5-1, the J call TRBJ2-2, with 14 bases matching TRBD2. The CDR3 is 15 amino acids. Germline loops: CDR1 SGHRS, CDR2 YFSETQ. The trim removed 4 bases at V and 9 bases at J, leaving 5 bases unmatched.

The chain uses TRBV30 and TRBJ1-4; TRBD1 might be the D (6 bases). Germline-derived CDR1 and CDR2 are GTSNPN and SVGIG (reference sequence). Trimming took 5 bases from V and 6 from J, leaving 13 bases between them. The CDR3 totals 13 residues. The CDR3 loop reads CAWHRDTDEKLFF. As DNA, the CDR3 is TGTGCCTGGCACCGGGACACCGATGAAAAACTGTTTTTT. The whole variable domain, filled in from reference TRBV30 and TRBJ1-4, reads SQTIHQWPATLVQPVGSPLSLECTVEGTSNPNLYWYRQAAGRGLQLLFYSVGIGQISSEVPQNLSASRPQDRQFILSSKKLLLSDSGFYLCAWHRDTDEKLFFGSGTQLSVL.

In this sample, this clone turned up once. Written as DNA, the CDR3 is TGTGCCAGCAGCCCCAGGACTAGCGGGAGTGAATATACGCAGTATTTT. Its protein product is CASSPRTSGSEYTQYF. The chain recombines TRBV9 with TRBJ2-3, with 13 bases lining up with TRBD2. CDR1 is SGDLS, CDR2 YYNGEE, per germline. The CDR3 is 16 amino acids. V trimming: 4 bases; J trimming: 7 bases; junction bases outside the gene matches: 9.